The clone carrying this T cell receptor beta chain has ten or more counts. The antigen is not known. These data originate in a study of T cells after yellow fever vaccination. As TCR cDNA was made by 5'RACE template switching, a universal primer site and UMIs were added. TCRdb recomputed calls from the 5' RACE reads with MiXCR, one row per CDR3 protein. The sample lists about 350,000 distinct CDR3 sequences, roughly 12% occurring once. Trimming removed 2 bases from V and 2 bases from J, with 9 bases in between. CDR1 and CDR2 (germline): SGHTA, FQGNSA. There are 14 residues in the CDR3. Study-level results: Among primary-vaccination clones, most reappeared after the booster, at 95% to 96% for CD4 and roughly 88% for CD8. The secondary response was weaker, and its peak arrived faster, on day 5 versus 15.

The sample in question was PBMCs, obtained on the day of the first yellow fever vaccination. The chain uses TRBV7-2 and TRBJ2-5, with a weak D call TRBD2 (5 bases). This TCR was recovered from a man younger than 35 who received the YFV17D yellow fever vaccine. CDR3 loop: CASSLTRWQETQYF. Here the CDR3 DNA reads TGTGCCAGCAGCTTAACTAGATGGCAAGAGACCCAGTACTTC.